This entry describes one T cell receptor beta chain. The data stem from a study of cytomegalovirus exposure and HLA in healthy donors. Trimming shortened V by 0 bases and J by 7 bases, and 7 bases separated the two germline ends. The CDR3 is 13 residues long. CDR1 is MNHEY, CDR2 SVGAGI, per germline. Primers for the PCR totalled 60 Vbeta and 13 Jbeta. Sequencing used immunoSEQ multiplex PCR; TCRdb keeps in-frame clones, though not all of them. Of 100,000 to 150,000 clones detected, approximately 84% appear once; the ten largest clones hold 2.5% to 3%. The sample consisted of PBMCs. V is TRBV6-5 and J is TRBJ2-1; D call uncertain. The origin of this receptor is a boy younger than 10 in good health and CMV-seronegative. This chain's CDR3 is CASSYSPLNEQFF. The CDR3 bases are TGTGCCAGCAGTTACTCCCCCCTAAATGAGCAGTTCTTC.